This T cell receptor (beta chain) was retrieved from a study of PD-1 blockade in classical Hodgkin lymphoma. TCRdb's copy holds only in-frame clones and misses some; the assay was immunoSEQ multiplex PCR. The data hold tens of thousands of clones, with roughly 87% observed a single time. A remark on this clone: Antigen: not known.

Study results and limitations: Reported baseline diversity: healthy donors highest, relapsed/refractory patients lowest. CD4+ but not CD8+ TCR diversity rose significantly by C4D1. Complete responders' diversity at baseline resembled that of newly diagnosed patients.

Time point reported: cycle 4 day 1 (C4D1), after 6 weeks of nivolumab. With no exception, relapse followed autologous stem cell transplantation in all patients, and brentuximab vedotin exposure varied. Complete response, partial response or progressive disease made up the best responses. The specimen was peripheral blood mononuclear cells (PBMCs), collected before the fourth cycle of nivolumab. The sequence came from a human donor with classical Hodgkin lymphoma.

This chain's CDR3 is CASSLEGVAGYTF. CDR3 in DNA: TGCGCCAGCAGCTTGGAGGGGGTTGCCGGCTACACCTTC. J is TRBJ1-2 and V is TRBV5-1; the D gene is possibly TRBD1 (6 bases). Per germline, CDR1 SGHRS and CDR2 YFSETQ. The CDR3 contains 13 residues. Trimming shortened V by 0 bases and J by 8 bases, and 11 bases separated the two germline ends.